This TCR beta chain was sequenced during a study of cytomegalovirus exposure and HLA in healthy donors. PCR amplification relied on 60 Vbeta primers (plus 13 Jbeta primers). Per the study methods: Later reanalysis found around 80 million unique TCR beta chains, roughly 9.9 million of them shared. Assay used: immunoSEQ multiplex PCR; TCRdb lists only in-frame clones, some missing. Clone size and the V and J calls come from that table; the DNA yielded D and trimming. The sample shows about 130,000 clones, 70% to 80% of them seen only once. Germline CDR1 and CDR2: SGDLS and YYNGEE. This CDR3 is 16 amino acids long. The V gene end was trimmed by 3 bases and the J gene end by 7 bases; junction bases not matched to a gene: 13.

The chain carries TRBV9 and TRBJ2-4; 7 bases fit TRBD1. The clonotype comes from a woman between 50 and 59 years old in good health and CMV-seronegative. Material for sequencing was PBMCs. The CDR3 nucleotides are TGTGCCAGCAGCGAAACGGGACAGCCATCGACGAACATTCAGTACTTC. Its translation: CASSETGQPSTNIQYF. The variable domain in full, completed from reference TRBV9 and TRBJ2-4, reads DSGVTQTPKHLITATGQRVTLRCSPRSGDLSVYWYQQSLDQGLQFLIQYYNGEERAKGNILERFSAQQFPDLHSELNLSSLELGDSALYFCASSETGQPSTNIQYFGAGTRLSVL.